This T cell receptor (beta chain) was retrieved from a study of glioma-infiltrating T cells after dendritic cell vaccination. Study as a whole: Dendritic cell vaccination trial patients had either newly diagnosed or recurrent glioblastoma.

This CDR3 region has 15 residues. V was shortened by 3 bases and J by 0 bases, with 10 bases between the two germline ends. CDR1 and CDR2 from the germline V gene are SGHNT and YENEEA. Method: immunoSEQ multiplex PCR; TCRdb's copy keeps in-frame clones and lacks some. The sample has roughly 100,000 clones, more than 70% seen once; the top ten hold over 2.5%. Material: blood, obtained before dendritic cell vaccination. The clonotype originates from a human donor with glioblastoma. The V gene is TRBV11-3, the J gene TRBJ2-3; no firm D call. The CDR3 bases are TGTGCCAGCAGCTTTGGGCCGTCTAGCACAGATACGCAGTATTTT. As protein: CASSFGPSSTDTQYF.